This T cell receptor (beta chain) is drawn from a study of blood T cell repertoires in COVID-19. The authors' processing: Using reference gene primer amplification, nucleated cell counts were estimated. Only in-frame clones appear in the TCRdb table, and some are missing; sequencing was by immunoSEQ multiplex PCR. The DNA gave D and trimming, while V, J and clone size come from that table. The sample lists about 130,000 clones; about 86% were seen once. Material for sequencing was peripheral blood. This clonotype was sampled from a woman aged 45 to 65 who had recovered from COVID-19.

The CDR3 region is CASSWGDSRDYGYTF. The CDR3 bases are TGTGCCAGCAGCTGGGGGGACAGTCGGGACTATGGCTACACCTTC. V usage is TRBV5-5 and J usage is TRBJ1-2, with 7 bases aligning to TRBD1. Germline V gene data show CDR1 as SGHKS and CDR2 as YYEKEE (reference sequence). With V trimmed by 3 bases and J by 3 bases, 8 bases remained unmatched. The CDR3 is 15 amino acids.